These 23 T cell receptor beta chains share one sample of origin, sequenced in a study of regulatory T cells in long-lasting Graves disease. Specified time point: newly diagnosed GD, antithyroid drugs for less than 3 months. RNA isolated from PBMCs was used to make the TCR library. Both iRepertoire HTBI primers and Arm-PCR of CDR3 regions were used to build the TCR beta libraries. One entry per CDR3 protein results from TCRdb running MiXCR on the multiplex PCR reads. This table has 400,000 to 500,000 distinct CDR3 sequences, 13% to 15% appearing once. This same sample was also part of a study on T cells in Graves' hyperthyroidism and ophthalmopathy.

The source material was peripheral blood mononuclear cells (PBMCs), sampled at new diagnosis, from a patient treated with antithyroid drugs. Receptors originate from a woman aged 45 to 65 with Graves disease.

This clonotype has ten or more counts. The rearrangement links TRBV5-1 to TRBJ2-1; 7 bases line up with TRBD2. Germline V gives CDR1 SGHRS, CDR2 YFSETQ. CDR3 length: 13 amino acids. Unmatched junction bases numbered 6, after V lost 4 bases and J lost 8 bases. Written as DNA, the CDR3 is TGCGCCAGCAGCGGGAGGGCCATCGATGAGCAGTTCTTC. Translation: CASSGRAIDEQFF.

This clonotype was recorded many times. The chain uses TRBV27 and TRBJ2-7; TRBD1 aligns across 10 bases. This CDR3 contains 15 residues. V lost 5 bases, J lost 2 bases, and 6 bases stayed unmatched. Germline V gene data show CDR1 as MNHEY and CDR2 as SMNVEV (reference sequence). The CDR3 nucleotides read TGTGCCAGCAGTGCCTCCGGACAGGGGGCCTACGAGCAGTACTTC. Encoded protein: CASSASGQGAYEQYF.

This clonotype was picked up many times. The CDR3 here is CASSPSRARSYEQYF. For the CDR3, the DNA is TGTGCCAGTAGCCCCAGCCGGGCTAGATCCTACGAGCAGTACTTC. V gene TRBV19 combines with J gene TRBJ2-7, with no clear D. Germline V lookup: CDR1 LNHDA, CDR2 SQIVND (reference sequence). V was clipped by 6 bases and J by 1 base, with 16 bases between them. The CDR3 has 15 amino acids.

This clonotype was seen repeatedly, ten times or more. CDR3 residues: CSARDSSGSSYEQYF. CDR3 in DNA: TGCAGTGCTAGAGACTCTAGCGGGAGCTCCTACGAGCAGTACTTC. This chain joins TRBV20-1 and TRBJ2-7; TRBD2 matches at 10 bases. The germline V gene has CDR1 DFQATT and CDR2 SNEGSKA (reference sequence). With 0 bases clipped from V and 0 bases from J, the junction kept 2 bases outside the gene matches. This CDR3 is built from 15 residues.

This clonotype turned up a few times. V and J are TRBV20-1 and TRBJ2-3; no definite D call. From germline, CDR1 is DFQATT and CDR2 SNEGSKA (reference sequence). The germline V and J ends were trimmed by 6 bases and 4 bases, with 17 bases remaining between them. This CDR3 region has 14 residues. CDR3 loop: CSADGLIRADTQYF. In DNA, the CDR3 is TGCAGTGCCGACGGGCTGATCCGGGCAGATACGCAGTATTTT.

There are many counts of this clonotype. The genes are TRBV29-1 and TRBJ2-1, with D uncertain. The CDR3 has 13 residues. Germline V gene sequence: CDR1 SQVTM, CDR2 ANQGSEA. V lost 7 bases to trimming and J lost 3 bases, with 13 bases between them. CDR3 bases: TGCAGCGGAGGCCCAATAGACTACAATGAGCAGTTCTTC. It specifies CSGGPIDYNEQFF.

This clonotype was seen a handful of times. The CDR3 nucleotides read TGTGCCAGCAGCCAAGAGGACAGGGGGCGCGCCAAAAACATTCAGTACTTC. Its translation: CASSQEDRGRAKNIQYF. The rearrangement joins TRBV3-1 to TRBJ2-4; TRBD1 aligns across 11 bases. The CDR3 has 17 residues. The ends lost 0 bases at V and 1 base at J; junction bases unmatched: 2. The germline gives CDR1 LGHDT, CDR2 YNNKEL (reference sequence).

This clonotype occurred a few times. This chain uses TRBV9 with TRBJ2-5; possibly TRBD1 for D (6 bases). This CDR3 comprises 14 residues. The V gene's germline CDR1 is SGDLS and CDR2 YYNGEE. The V end was cut by 5 bases, the J end by 5 bases, with 16 bases between. CDR3 amino acids: CASSNRDNGETQYF. In DNA, the CDR3 is TGTGCCAGCAGTAACAGGGACAATGGGGAGACCCAGTACTTC.

A remark on this clonotype: A far larger clone differs by one base, so this is likely a read error. The chain is built from TRBV6-2 or TRBV6-3 and TRBJ2-3; 11 bases fit TRBD2. The J call could be wrong; TRBJ2-1 is a better fit for the DNA end. CDR3 length: 15 amino acids. The germline gives CDR1 MNHEY, CDR2 SVGEGT. CDR3 protein: CASSPGLAAHNGQFF. The CDR3 region has the DNA TGTGCCAGCAGTCCGGGACTAGCGGCCCACAATGGGCAGTTCTTC.

There are a few counts of this clonotype. CDR3 protein: CASSIPGTGVNIQYF. The CDR3 DNA follows: TGTGCCAGTAGTATCCCCGGGACAGGGGTGAACATTCAGTACTTC. The genes are TRBV19 and TRBJ2-4; 10 bases match TRBD1. The V gene's germline CDR1 is LNHDA and CDR2 SQIVND (reference sequence). This CDR3 region has 15 residues. V lost 3 bases to trimming and J lost 7 bases; unmatched junction nucleotides: 6.

This clonotype was found many times. The chain couples TRBV7-9 to TRBJ2-6; 11 bases line up with TRBD1. The CDR3 extends over 19 amino acids. The V segment lost 8 bases and the J segment 0 bases; nucleotides outside the gene matches: 12. Germline lookup yields CDR1 SEHNR and CDR2 FQNEAQ (reference sequence). CDR3 sequence (DNA): TGTGCCAGCGGGTCTCCCGGGACAGGGGGTTCCTCTGGGGCCAACGTCCTGACTTTC. This encodes CASGSPGTGGSSGANVLTF.

This clonotype was picked up a small number of times. V gene TRBV3-1 combines with J gene TRBJ1-6; D is uncertain. Germline V gene sequence: CDR1 LGHDT, CDR2 YNNKEL (reference sequence). The CDR3 covers 12 residues. V gave up 1 base and J gave up 9 bases, with 4 bases separating them. Written as DNA, the CDR3 is TGTGCCAGCAGCCAAGTCCTTTCACCCCTCCACTTT. This translates into CASSQVLSPLHF.

This clonotype has a count of ten or more. The chain is built from TRBV19 and TRBJ2-5; 8 nucleotides line up with TRBD2. The germline gives CDR1 LNHDA, CDR2 SQIVND (reference sequence). V gave up 4 bases and J gave up 4 bases; unmatched junction bases: 2. This CDR3 comprises 13 residues. CDR3 DNA: TGTGCCAGTAGTACGACTAGCGCAGAGACCCAGTACTTC. The encoded protein is CASSTTSAETQYF.

This clonotype has a count of ten or more. The chain uses TRBV5-1 and TRBJ2-1; the D is unclear. CDR1 is SGHRS, CDR2 YFSETQ, per germline. This CDR3 region has 13 residues. Between the trimmed V and J ends, which lost 1 base and 4 bases, there was a span of 6 bases. CDR3 coding DNA: TGCGCCAGCAGCTTGACTCAATACAATGAGCAGTTCTTC. It is translated as CASSLTQYNEQFF.

The chain carries TRBV6-1 and TRBJ2-3; a weak D match, TRBD1 (5 bases). This CDR3 is built from 13 residues. The germline V and J ends were trimmed by 6 bases and 4 bases, with 11 bases remaining between them. Looked up from germline, CDR1 is MNHNS and CDR2 is SASEGT. CDR3 DNA: TGTGCCAGCAGGGCGACAGTACCAGATACGCAGTATTTT. Protein: CASRATVPDTQYF.

This clonotype was recorded many times. This rearrangement joins TRBV3-1 to TRBJ2-1, with 8 bases aligning to TRBD2. The CDR3 loop spans 18 amino acids. V was pared by 1 base and J by 0 bases, with 8 bases of the junction left unmatched. Germline V CDR1 and CDR2: LGHDT, YNNKEL (reference sequence). The CDR3 loop reads CASSQVVSGAGSYNEQFF. CDR3 bases: TGTGCCAGCAGCCAAGTCGTTAGCGGGGCGGGCTCCTACAATGAGCAGTTCTTC.

A note on this clonotype: Given a much more abundant clone one base away, this may be a read error. V and J are TRBV29-1 and TRBJ2-5, with 7 bases identical to TRBD2. The CDR3 extends over 15 amino acids. V was clipped by 6 bases and J by 4 bases; unmatched bases: 14. The germline CDR1 and CDR2 sequences are SQVTM and ANQGSEA. CDR3 DNA sequence: TGCAGCGTACCCAGGACGCGGGAGTACGGAGAGACCCAGTACTTC. This codes for CSVPRTREYGETQYF.

With respect to this clonotype: The junction and the germline gene differ at one end; a read error may be behind it. The chain uses TRBV9 and TRBJ2-5; 12 nucleotides align to TRBD2. The CDR3 is 15 residues long. Germline V gene data show CDR1 as SGDLS and CDR2 as YYNGEE. The CDR3 spells CASSPRLAGEETRYF. CDR3 nucleotides: TGTGCCAGCAGCCCTCGACTAGCGGGAGAAGAGACCCGGTACTTC.

This clonotype has a count of ten or more. The gene calls are TRBV24-1 and TRBJ2-3; 10 positions match TRBD2. The germline CDR1 and CDR2 sequences are KGHDR and SFDVKD. Germline trimming cut 2 bases from V and 3 bases from J; bases unmatched to any gene: 10. The CDR3 length is 18 residues. In DNA, the CDR3 is TGTGCCACCAGTGATTCGGCGGCTAGCGGGGGACGGACAGATACGCAGTATTTT. Translating it yields CATSDSAASGGRTDTQYF.

The genes are TRBV20-1 and TRBJ2-3; D possibly corresponds to TRBD1 (5 bases). The CDR3 is 19 amino acids. Trimming cost V 0 bases and J 2 bases, with 24 bases left between them. In germline, CDR1 is DFQATT, CDR2 SNEGSKA (reference sequence). This CDR3 is CSARDRFWVGPSSTDTQYF. CDR3 DNA sequence: TGCAGTGCTAGAGATAGGTTCTGGGTGGGGCCTTCTTCCACAGATACGCAGTATTTT.

This clonotype was recorded many times. The chain is built from TRBV5-6 and TRBJ2-3; no clear D. The germline CDR1 and CDR2 sequences are SGHDT and YYEEEE. V was clipped by 1 base and J by 0 bases, with 18 bases between them. The CDR3 length is 18 residues. The CDR3 region is CASSLTTERTISTDTQYF. In nucleotides, the CDR3 is TGTGCCAGCAGCTTGACGACGGAACGTACTATTAGCACAGATACGCAGTATTTT.

This clonotype was seen more than once but under ten times. CDR3 protein: CAWSAREADTQYF. The CDR3, as DNA: TGTGCCTGGAGCGCGCGCGAAGCAGATACGCAGTATTTT. The genes are TRBV30 and TRBJ2-3, with unresolved D. Germline CDR1 reads GTSNPN; CDR2 reads SVGIG (reference sequence). The CDR3 covers 13 residues. The V end was cut by 3 bases, the J end by 4 bases, with 11 bases between.

The table lists this clonotype with many counts. The chain links TRBV3-1 to TRBJ2-3; 12 bases line up with TRBD2. Trimming removed 2 bases from V and 4 bases from J; junction bases left unmatched: 13. This CDR3 spans 19 amino acids. The germline CDR1 and CDR2 sequences are LGHDT and YNNKEL (reference sequence). The CDR3 DNA sequence: TGTGCCAGCAGCCAACTAGTAGCCATTACTAGCGGGAGGTCAGATACGCAGTATTTT. Protein product: CASSQLVAITSGRSDTQYF.